This T cell receptor beta chain derives from a study of T cells in Graves' hyperthyroidism and ophthalmopathy. Ophthalmopathy in the patients scored at least 3 on Clinical Activity Score and at least 4 on NOSPECS grade, lasting under 3 months. Clinical symptoms, serum thyroxine, TRAb, thyroid ultrasound and orbital computed tomography established diagnosis. For this clonotype: Its target is unknown.

Study results and limitations: Ophthalmopathy could be told apart from stable hyperthyroidism with a 13 V-J model. Prediction of ophthalmopathy progression came a median roughly 7.1 months pre-onset.

The V end was cut by 4 bases, the J end by 6 bases, with 16 bases between. Per the germline V gene, CDR1 is SGHAT and CDR2 is FQNNGV. There are 15 residues in the CDR3. TCR beta CDR3 region amplification was performed from RNA transcripts. The HTBI primer set served for first-round RT-PCR of the TCR CDR3. TCRdb recomputed calls from the multiplex PCR reads with MiXCR, one row per CDR3 protein. The repertoire holds about 590,000 distinct CDR3 sequences, with 14% as singletons. The V gene is TRBV11-2, the J gene TRBJ2-4; the D gene is possibly TRBD1 (6 bases). This clonotype was obtained from a young woman with Graves' ophthalmopathy. Sample: blood. The CDR3 bases are TGTGCCAGCAGCTCATTCCGGGACATAGTAAACATTCAGTACTTC. The encoded protein is CASSSFRDIVNIQYF.